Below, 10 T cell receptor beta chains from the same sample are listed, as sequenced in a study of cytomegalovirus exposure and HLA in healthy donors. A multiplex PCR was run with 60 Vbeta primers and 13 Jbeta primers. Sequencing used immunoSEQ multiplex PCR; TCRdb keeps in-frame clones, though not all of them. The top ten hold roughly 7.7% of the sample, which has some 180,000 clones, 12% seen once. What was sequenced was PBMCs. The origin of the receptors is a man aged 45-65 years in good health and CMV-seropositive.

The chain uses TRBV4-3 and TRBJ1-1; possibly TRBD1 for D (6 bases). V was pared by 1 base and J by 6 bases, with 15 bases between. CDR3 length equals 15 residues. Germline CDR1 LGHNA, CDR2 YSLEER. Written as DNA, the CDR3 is TGCGCCAGCAGCCAAGGTGACCGGACAGAATCTGAAGCTTTCTTT. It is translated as CASSQGDRTESEAFF.

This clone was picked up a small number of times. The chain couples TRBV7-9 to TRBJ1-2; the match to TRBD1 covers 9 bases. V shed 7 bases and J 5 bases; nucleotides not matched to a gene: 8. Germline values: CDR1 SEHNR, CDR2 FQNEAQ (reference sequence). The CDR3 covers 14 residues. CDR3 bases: TGTGCCAGCACCTCAACAGGGGGCTTATATGGCTACACCTTC. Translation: CASTSTGGLYGYTF.

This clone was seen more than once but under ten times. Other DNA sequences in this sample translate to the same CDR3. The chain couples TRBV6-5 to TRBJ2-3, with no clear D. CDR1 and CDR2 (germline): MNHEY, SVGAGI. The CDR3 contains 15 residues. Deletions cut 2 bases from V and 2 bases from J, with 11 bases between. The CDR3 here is CASSYDSPYTDTQYF. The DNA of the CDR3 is TGTGCCAGCAGTTACGACTCACCATACACAGATACGCAGTATTTT.

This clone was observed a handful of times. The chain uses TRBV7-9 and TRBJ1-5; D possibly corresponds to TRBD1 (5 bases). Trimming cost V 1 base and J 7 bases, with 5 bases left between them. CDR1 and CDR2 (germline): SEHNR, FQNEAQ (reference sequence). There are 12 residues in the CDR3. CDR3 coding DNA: TGTGCCAGCAGCTTAGAGGGGCAGCCCCAGCATTTT. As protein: CASSLEGQPQHF.

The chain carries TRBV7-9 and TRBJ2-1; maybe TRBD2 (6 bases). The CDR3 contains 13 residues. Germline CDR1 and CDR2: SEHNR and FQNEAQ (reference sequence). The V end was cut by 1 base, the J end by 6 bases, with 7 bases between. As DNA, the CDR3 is TGTGCCAGCAGCTTAGGAGCGGGCAATGAGCAGTTCTTC. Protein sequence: CASSLGAGNEQFF.

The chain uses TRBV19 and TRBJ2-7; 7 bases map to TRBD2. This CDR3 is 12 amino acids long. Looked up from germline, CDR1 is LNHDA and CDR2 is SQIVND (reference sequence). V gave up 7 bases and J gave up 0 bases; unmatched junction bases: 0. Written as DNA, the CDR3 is TGTGCCAGTACGGGGGGCTCCTACGAGCAGTACTTC. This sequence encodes CASTGGSYEQYF. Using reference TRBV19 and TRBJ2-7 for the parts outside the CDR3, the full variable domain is DGGITQSPKYLFRKEGQNVTLSCEQNLNHDAMYWYRQDPGQGLRLIYYSQIVNDFQKGDIAEGYSVSREKKESFPLTVTSAQKNPTAFYLCASTGGSYEQYFGPGTRLTVT.

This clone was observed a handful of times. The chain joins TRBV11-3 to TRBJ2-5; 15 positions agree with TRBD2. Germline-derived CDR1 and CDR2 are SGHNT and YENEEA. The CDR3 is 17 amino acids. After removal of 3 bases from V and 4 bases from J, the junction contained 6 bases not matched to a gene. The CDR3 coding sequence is TGTGCCAGCAGCTTTAGGACTAGCGGGGGGGTAATAGAGACCCAGTACTTC. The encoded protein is CASSFRTSGGVIETQYF. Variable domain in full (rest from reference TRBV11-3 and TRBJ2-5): EAGVVQSPRYKIIEKKQPVAFWCNPISGHNTLYWYLQNLGQGPELLIRYENEEAVDDSQLPKDRFSAERLKGVDSTLKIQPAELGDSAVYLCASSFRTSGGVIETQYFGPGTRLLVL.

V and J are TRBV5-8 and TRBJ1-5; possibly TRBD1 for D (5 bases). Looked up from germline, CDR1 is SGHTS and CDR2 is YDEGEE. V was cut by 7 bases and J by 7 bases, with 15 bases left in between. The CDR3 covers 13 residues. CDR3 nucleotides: TGTGCCAGCTGGGACCGGAGGGACCAGCCCCAGCATTTT. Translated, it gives CASWDRRDQPQHF.

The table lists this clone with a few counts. The CDR3 spells CASTPGGNTGELFF. In DNA, the CDR3 is TGTGCCAGCACCCCGGGGGGAAACACCGGGGAGCTGTTTTTT. The chain combines TRBV28 with TRBJ2-2; 7 positions agree with TRBD2. Germline-derived CDR1 and CDR2 are MDHEN and SYDVKM. The CDR3 totals 14 residues. J was trimmed by 2 bases and V by 7 bases; bases with no gene match: 4.

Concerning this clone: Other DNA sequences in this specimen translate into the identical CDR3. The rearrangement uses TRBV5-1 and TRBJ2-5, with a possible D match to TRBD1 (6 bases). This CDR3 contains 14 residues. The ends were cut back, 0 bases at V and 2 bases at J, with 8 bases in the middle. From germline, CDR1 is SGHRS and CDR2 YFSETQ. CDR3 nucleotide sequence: TGCGCCAGCAGCTTGGGGGGGCCTCAAGAGACCCAGTACTTC. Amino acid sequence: CASSLGGPQETQYF.